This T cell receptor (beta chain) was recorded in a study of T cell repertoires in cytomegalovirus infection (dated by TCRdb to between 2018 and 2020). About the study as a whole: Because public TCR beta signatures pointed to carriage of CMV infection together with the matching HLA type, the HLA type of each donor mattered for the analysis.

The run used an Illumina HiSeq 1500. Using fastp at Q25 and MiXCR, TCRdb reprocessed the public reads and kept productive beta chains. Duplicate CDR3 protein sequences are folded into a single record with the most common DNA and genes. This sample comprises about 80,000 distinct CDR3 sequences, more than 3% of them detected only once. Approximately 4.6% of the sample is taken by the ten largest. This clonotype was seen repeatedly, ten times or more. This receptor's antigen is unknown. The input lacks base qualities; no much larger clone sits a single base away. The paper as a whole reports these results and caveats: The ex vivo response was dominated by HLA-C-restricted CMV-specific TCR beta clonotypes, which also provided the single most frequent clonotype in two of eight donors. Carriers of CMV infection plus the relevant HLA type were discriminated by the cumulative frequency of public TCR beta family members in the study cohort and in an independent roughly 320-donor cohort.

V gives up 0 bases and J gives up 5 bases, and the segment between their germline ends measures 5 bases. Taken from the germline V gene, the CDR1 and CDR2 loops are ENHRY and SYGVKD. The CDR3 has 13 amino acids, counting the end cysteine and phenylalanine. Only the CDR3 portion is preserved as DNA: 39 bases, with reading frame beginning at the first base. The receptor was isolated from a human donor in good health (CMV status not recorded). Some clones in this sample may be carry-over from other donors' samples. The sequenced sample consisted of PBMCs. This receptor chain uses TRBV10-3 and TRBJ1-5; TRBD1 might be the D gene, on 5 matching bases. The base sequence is TGTGCCATCAGTGAGTCAGGGGATCAGCCCCAGCATTTT. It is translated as CAISESGDQPQHF.